This T cell receptor (beta chain) was profiled in a study of shared clonotypes between healthy human individuals. In regard to this clone: Antigen: not known.

Study-wide findings and caveats: In a handful of donors, about 5% of naive CD4 clonotypes appeared in common.

This CDR3 is built from 17 residues. Trimming took 5 bases from V and 0 from J, leaving 18 bases between them. Per germline, CDR1 LNHDA and CDR2 SQIVND (reference sequence). Naive CD8 cells lacked CD45RO, underwent positive selection for CCR7 and left out terminally differentiated effector memory CD45RA+ cells. The genomic DNA of each subset was split evenly across several immunoSEQ plates. The repertoire was sequenced with immunoSEQ multiplex PCR; TCRdb's copy has only in-frame clones and lacks some. This sample has roughly 590,000 clones, with 95% to 96% found just once. The TCR comes from a woman aged 30 to 39 in good health. The sample consisted of naive CD8+ T cells sorted from blood. This rearrangement joins TRBV19 to TRBJ2-3, with D uncertain. The CDR3 protein is CASSSPLALMSTDTQYF. The DNA of the CDR3 is TGTGCCAGTAGTTCCCCCCTCGCTCTAATGAGCACAGATACGCAGTATTTT.